This T cell receptor (beta chain) was identified in a study of blood T cell repertoires in COVID-19. About the research overall: The analysed material was cDNA or gDNA that came from T cells, B-cell-depleted T cells, or PBMCs.

The CDR3 is 13 amino acids. The germline V gene encodes CDR1 SEHNR and CDR2 FQNEAQ (reference sequence). V shed 9 bases and J shed 0 bases, with 8 bases lying between them. Generated by immunoSEQ multiplex PCR, the TCRdb table keeps only in-frame clones and is missing some. The profile shows 250,000 to 350,000 clones, around 89% of them singletons. The sample taken for sequencing was peripheral blood. This chain uses TRBV7-9 with TRBJ2-2; D gene uncertain. The origin of this receptor is a woman aged 25 to 39 who had recovered from COVID-19. CDR3 in DNA: TGTGCCAGAGAGAACCCGAACACCGGGGAGCTGTTTTTT. Protein sequence: CARENPNTGELFF.